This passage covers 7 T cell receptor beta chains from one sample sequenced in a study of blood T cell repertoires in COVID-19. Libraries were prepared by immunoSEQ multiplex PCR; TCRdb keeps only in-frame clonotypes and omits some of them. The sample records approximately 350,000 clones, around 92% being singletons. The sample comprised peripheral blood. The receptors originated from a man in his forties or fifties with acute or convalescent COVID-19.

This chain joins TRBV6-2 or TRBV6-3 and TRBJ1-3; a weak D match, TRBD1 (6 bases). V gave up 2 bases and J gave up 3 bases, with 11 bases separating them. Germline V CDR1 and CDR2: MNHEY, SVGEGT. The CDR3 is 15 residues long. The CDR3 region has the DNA TGTGCCAGCAGTTACCAGGGGCGAAGTGGAAACACCATATATTTT. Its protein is CASSYQGRSGNTIYF.

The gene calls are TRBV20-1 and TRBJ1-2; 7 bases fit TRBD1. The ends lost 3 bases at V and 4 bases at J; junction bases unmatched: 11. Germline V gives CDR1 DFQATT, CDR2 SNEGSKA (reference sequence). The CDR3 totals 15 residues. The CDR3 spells CSASLLLQGGYGYTF. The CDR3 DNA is TGCAGTGCTAGTCTCCTTTTGCAGGGGGGCTATGGCTACACCTTC.

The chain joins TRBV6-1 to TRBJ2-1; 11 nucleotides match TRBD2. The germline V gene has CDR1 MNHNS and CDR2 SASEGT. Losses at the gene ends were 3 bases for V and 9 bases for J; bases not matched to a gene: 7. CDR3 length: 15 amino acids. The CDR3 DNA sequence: TGTGCCAGCAGTGAGAAGACTAGCGGGGCGTTTGAGCAGTTCTTC. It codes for CASSEKTSGAFEQFF.

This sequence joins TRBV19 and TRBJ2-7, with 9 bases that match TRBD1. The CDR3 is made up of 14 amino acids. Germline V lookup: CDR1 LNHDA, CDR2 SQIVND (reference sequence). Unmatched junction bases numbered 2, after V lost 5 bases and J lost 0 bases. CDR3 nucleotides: TGTGCCAGTAGTTTGACAGGGGGCTCCTACGAGCAGTACTTC. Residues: CASSLTGGSYEQYF.

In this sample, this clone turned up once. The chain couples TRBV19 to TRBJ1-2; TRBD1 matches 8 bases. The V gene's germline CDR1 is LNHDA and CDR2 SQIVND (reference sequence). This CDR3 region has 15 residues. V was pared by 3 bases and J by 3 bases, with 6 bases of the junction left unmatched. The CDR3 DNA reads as TGTGCCAGTAGTATTGGACAGGGCATCCACTATGGCTACACCTTC. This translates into CASSIGQGIHYGYTF.

In DNA form, the CDR3 reads TGTGCCAGCAGCTCGGGGGGGGCGAATTCACCCCTCCACTTT. This encodes CASSSGGANSPLHF. This sequence joins TRBV11-3 and TRBJ1-6; D perhaps matches TRBD1 (6 bases). The CDR3 covers 14 residues. Trimming took off 4 bases at V and 7 bases at J, with 11 bases between the two ends. Germline V CDR1 and CDR2: SGHNT, YENEEA.

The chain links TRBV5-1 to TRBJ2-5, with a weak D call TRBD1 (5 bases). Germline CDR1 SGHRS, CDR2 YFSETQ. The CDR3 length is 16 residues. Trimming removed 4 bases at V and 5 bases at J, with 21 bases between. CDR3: CASSTRIQEIWETQYF. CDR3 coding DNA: TGCGCCAGCAGCACACGTATACAGGAGATTTGGGAGACCCAGTACTTC.